These 9 T cell receptor beta chains originate from one sample sequenced in a study of cytomegalovirus exposure and HLA in healthy donors. PCR employed 60 Vbeta and 13 Jbeta primers. The data were produced by immunoSEQ multiplex PCR, yet TCRdb's version contains in-frame clones alone and is incomplete. The data show some 160,000 clones, around three quarters seen once. The sample consisted of PBMCs. The receptor source for this set is a man aged 35 to 55 in good health and CMV-seronegative.

The chain uses TRBV25-1 and TRBJ1-2, with 7 bases matching TRBD1. Germline loops: CDR1 MGHDK, CDR2 SYGVNS. Trimming took 5 bases from V and 4 from J; bases not matched to a gene: 4. The CDR3 covers 13 residues. CDR3 DNA sequence: TGTGCCAGCAGTATGGGACAGTTCTATGGCTACACCTTC. This encodes CASSMGQFYGYTF.

The chain recombines TRBV18 with TRBJ1-1; no clear D gene. Trimming took off 3 bases at V and 0 bases at J, with 5 bases between the two ends. In germline, CDR1 is KGHSH, CDR2 LQKENI. The CDR3 loop spans 13 amino acids. DNA for the CDR3: TGTGCCAGCTCACCCGAGTTGAACACTGAAGCTTTCTTT. It specifies CASSPELNTEAFF.

This clone was detected only once. J is TRBJ2-3 and V is TRBV18; 11 bases align to TRBD1. V lost 6 bases and J lost 2; bases outside the gene matches: 7. Germline CDR1 reads KGHSH; CDR2 reads LQKENI. CDR3 length: 16 amino acids. CDR3 DNA sequence: TGTGCCAGCTCTCACCGGGACAGGGGGGTCACAGATACGCAGTATTTT. Its protein is CASSHRDRGVTDTQYF.

CDR3 sequence (DNA): TGTGCCATCAGAGGGGCAGTCCAAGATCCCTACGAGCAGTACTTC. Its translation is CAIRGAVQDPYEQYF. The chain links TRBV10-3 to TRBJ2-7; perhaps TRBD1 as D (5 bases). Deletions cut 6 bases from V and 2 bases from J, with 17 bases between. Per germline, CDR1 ENHRY and CDR2 SYGVKD. The CDR3 is 15 amino acids.

The genes are TRBV12-5 and TRBJ2-2, with a tentative D call TRBD1 (5 bases). The CDR3 covers 15 residues. CDR1 is LGHNT and CDR2 is FRNRAP in the germline V gene. The V gene lost 1 base and the J gene lost 1 base, with 7 bases spanning the gap. CDR3 sequence reads: CASGLAQGNTGELFF. The CDR3 DNA is TGTGCTAGTGGTTTGGCGCAGGGGAACACCGGGGAGCTGTTTTTT.

The chain links TRBV27 to TRBJ2-7; 10 nucleotides agree with TRBD2. CDR3 length: 14 residues. The trim removed 6 bases at V and 3 bases at J, leaving 5 bases unmatched. Germline V gives CDR1 MNHEY, CDR2 SMNVEV (reference sequence). The CDR3 loop is CASRWASGSYEQYF. The CDR3, as DNA: TGTGCCAGCAGATGGGCTAGCGGGAGCTACGAGCAGTACTTC.

This clone was observed a few times. J is TRBJ2-5 and V is TRBV6-5; TRBD2 matches 9 bases. Looked up from germline, CDR1 is MNHEY and CDR2 is SVGAGI. Unmatched junction bases numbered 7, after V lost 6 bases and J lost 2 bases. This CDR3 is 15 amino acids long. The CDR3 nucleotides are TGTGCCAGCAGCCCTCCGCTAGCGGGGCAAGAGACCCAGTACTTC. Translated, it gives CASSPPLAGQETQYF.

V gene TRBV7-7 combines with J gene TRBJ2-1; D remains unclear. Trimming stripped 4 bases from V and 7 bases from J, with 11 bases between. The CDR3 spans 13 residues. CDR1 is SSHAT, CDR2 FNYEAQ, per germline (reference sequence). In DNA, the CDR3 is TGTGCCAGCAGCTCGTCCCTGAGGAATGAGCAGTTCTTC. Its protein product is CASSSSLRNEQFF.

This clone has just one count. This chain connects TRBV18 to TRBJ2-3; 7 positions agree with TRBD1. There are 15 residues in the CDR3. CDR1 is KGHSH and CDR2 is LQKENI in the germline V gene. After removal of 2 bases from V and 0 bases from J, the junction contained 2 bases not matched to a gene. As DNA, the CDR3 is TGTGCCAGCTCACCAGGACAGGCCAGCACAGATACGCAGTATTTT. This encodes CASSPGQASTDTQYF.